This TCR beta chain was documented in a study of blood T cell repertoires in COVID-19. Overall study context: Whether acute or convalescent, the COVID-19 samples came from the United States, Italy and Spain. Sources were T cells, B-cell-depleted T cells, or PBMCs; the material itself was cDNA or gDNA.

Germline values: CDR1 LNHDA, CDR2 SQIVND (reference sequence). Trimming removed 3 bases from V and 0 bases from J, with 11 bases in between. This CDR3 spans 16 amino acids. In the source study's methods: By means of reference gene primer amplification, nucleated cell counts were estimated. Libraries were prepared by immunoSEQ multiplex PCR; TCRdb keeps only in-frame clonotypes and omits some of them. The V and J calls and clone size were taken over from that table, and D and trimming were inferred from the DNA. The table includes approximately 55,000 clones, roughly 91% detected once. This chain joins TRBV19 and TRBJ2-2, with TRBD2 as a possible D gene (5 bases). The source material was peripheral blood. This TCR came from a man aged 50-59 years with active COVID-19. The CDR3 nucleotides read TGTGCCAGTAGTATCGAGGGCAGCTCGAACACCGGGGAGCTGTTTTTT. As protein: CASSIEGSSNTGELFF.